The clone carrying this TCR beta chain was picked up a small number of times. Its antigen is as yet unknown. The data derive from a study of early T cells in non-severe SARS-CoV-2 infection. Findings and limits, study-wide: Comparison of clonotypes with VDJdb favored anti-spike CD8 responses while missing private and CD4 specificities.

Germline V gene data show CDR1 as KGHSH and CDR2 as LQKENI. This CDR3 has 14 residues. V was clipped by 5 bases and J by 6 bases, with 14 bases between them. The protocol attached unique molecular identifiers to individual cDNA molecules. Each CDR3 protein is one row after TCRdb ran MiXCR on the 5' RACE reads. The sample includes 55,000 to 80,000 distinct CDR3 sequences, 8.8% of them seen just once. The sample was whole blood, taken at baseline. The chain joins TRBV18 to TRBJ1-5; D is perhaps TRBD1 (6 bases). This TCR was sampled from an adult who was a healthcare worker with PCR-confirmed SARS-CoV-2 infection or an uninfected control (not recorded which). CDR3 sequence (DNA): TGTGCCAGCTCAGTTTCAGGGGTCGCTCAGCCCCAGCATTTT. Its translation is CASSVSGVAQPQHF.